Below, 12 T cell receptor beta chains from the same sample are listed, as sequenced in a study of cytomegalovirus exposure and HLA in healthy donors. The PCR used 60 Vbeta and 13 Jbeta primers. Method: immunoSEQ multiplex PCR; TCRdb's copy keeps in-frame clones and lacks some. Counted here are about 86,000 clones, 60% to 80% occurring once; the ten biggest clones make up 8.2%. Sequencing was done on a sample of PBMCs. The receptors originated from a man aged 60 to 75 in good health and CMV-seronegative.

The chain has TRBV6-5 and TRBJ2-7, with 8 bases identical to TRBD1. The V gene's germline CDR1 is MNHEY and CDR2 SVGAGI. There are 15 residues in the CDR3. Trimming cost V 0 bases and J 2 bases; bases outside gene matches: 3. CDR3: CASSYSPDRAYEQYF. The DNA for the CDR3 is TGTGCCAGCAGTTACTCCCCGGACAGGGCCTACGAGCAGTACTTC.

As DNA, the CDR3 is TGTGCCAGCAGCGTAGGTTCTAGCGGGAGCGGGCGGGAGACCCAGTACTTC. Its translation: CASSVGSSGSGRETQYF. This chain joins TRBV9 and TRBJ2-5, with TRBD2 matching over 10 bases. The germline gives CDR1 SGDLS, CDR2 YYNGEE. V lost 0 bases and J lost 5; bases outside the gene matches: 10. There are 17 residues in the CDR3.

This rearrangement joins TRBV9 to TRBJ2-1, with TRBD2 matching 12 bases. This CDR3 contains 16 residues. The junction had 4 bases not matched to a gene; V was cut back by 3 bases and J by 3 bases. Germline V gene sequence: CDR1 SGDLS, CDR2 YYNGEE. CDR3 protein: CASSETSGGRYNEQFF. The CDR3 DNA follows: TGTGCCAGCAGCGAGACTAGCGGGGGCCGCTACAATGAGCAGTTCTTC.

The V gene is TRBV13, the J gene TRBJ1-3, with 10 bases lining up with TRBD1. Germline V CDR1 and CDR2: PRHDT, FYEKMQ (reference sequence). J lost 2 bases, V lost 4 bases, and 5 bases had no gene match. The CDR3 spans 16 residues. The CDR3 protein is CASSWGTGVTGNTIYF. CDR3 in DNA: TGTGCCAGCAGCTGGGGGACAGGGGTAACTGGAAACACCATATATTTT. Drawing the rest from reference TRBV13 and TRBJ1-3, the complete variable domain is AAGVIQSPRHLIKEKRETATLKCYPIPRHDTVYWYQQGPGQDPQFLISFYEKMQSDKGSIPDRFSAQQFSDYHSELNMSSLELGDSALYFCASSWGTGVTGNTIYFGEGSWLTVV.

CDR3 coding DNA: TGTGCCAGCAGTGAGCCTAGCGCGAGCTCCTACAATGAGCAGTTCTTC. Translating gives CASSEPSASSYNEQFF. The chain links TRBV25-1 to TRBJ2-1, with a possible D match to TRBD2 (6 bases). In germline, CDR1 is MGHDK, CDR2 SYGVNS. V lost 3 bases to trimming and J lost 0 bases, with 12 bases between them. The CDR3 spans 16 residues.

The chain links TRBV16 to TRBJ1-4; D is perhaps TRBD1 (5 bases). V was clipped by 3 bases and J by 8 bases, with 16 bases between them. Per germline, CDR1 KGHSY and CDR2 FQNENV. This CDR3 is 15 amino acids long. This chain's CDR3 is CASSQLARAEEKLFF. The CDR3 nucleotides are TGTGCCAGCAGCCAGTTGGCCAGGGCGGAAGAAAAACTGTTTTTT.

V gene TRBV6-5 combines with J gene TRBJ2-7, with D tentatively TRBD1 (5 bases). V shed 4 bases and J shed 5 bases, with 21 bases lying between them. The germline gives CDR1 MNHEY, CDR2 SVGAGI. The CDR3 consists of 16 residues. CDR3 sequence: CASSSPGSQGFHEQYF. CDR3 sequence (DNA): TGTGCCAGCAGTTCCCCCGGCAGCCAGGGTTTCCACGAGCAGTACTTC.

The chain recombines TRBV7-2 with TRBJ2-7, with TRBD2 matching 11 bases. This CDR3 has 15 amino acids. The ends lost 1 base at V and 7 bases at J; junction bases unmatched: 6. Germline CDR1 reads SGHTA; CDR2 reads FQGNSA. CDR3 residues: CASSLVLAGAVEQYF. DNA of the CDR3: TGTGCCAGCAGCTTAGTACTAGCGGGAGCTGTAGAGCAGTACTTC.

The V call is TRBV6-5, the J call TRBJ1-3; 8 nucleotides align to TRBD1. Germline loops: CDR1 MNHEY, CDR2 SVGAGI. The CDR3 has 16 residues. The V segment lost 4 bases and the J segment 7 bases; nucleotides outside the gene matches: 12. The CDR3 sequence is CASSSPGTGAGNTIYF. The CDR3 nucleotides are TGTGCCAGCAGTTCCCCCGGGACAGGTGCGGGGAACACCATATATTTT.

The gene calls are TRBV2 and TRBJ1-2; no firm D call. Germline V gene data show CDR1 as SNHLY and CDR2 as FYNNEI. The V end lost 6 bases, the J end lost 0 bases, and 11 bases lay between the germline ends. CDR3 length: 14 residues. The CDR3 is CASRVSGANYGYTF. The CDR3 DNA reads TGTGCCAGCAGGGTCAGCGGGGCTAACTATGGCTACACCTTC.

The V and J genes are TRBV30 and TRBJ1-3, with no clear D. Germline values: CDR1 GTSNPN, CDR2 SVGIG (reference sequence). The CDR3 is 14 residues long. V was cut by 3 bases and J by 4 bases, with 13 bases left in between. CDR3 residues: CAWSPVARGNTIYF. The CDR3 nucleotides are TGTGCCTGGAGCCCAGTCGCTAGGGGAAACACCATATATTTT.

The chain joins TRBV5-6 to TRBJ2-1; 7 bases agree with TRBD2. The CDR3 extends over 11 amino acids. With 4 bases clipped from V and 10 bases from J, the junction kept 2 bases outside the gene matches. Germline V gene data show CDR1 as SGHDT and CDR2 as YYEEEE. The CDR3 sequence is CASSVGLEQFF. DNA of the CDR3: TGTGCCAGCAGCGTGGGACTAGAGCAGTTCTTC. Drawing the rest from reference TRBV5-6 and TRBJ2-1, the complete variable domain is DAGVTQSPTHLIKTRGQQVTLRCSPKSGHDTVSWYQQALGQGPQFIFQYYEEEERQRGNFPDRFSGHQFPNYSSELNVNALLLGDSALYLCASSVGLEQFFGPGTRLTVL.